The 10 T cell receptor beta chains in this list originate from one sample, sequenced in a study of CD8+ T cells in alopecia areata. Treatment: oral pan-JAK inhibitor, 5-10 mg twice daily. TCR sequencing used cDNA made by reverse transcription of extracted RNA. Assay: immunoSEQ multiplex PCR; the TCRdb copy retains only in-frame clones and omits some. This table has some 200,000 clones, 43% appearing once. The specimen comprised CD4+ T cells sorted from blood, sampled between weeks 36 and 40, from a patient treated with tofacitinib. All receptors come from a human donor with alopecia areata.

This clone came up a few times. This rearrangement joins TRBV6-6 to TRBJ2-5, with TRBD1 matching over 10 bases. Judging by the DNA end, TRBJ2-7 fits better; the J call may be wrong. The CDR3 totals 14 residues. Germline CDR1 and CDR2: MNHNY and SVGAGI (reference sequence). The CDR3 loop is CASRYGQGGYEQYF. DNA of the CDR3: TGTGCCAGCAGATACGGACAGGGGGGATACGAGCAGTACTTC.

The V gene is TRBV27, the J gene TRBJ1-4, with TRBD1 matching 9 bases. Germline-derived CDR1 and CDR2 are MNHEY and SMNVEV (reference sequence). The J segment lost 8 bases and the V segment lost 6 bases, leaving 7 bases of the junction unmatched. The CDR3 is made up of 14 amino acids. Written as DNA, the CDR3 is TGTGCCAGCAGGGGGACAGGGCGAGTCGAAAAACTGTTTTTT. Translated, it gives CASRGTGRVEKLFF. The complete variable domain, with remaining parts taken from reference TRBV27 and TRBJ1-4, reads EAQVTQNPRYLITVTGKKLTVTCSQNMNHEYMSWYRQDPGLGLRQIYYSMNVEVTDKGDVPEGYKVSRKEKRNFPLILESPSPNQTSLYFCASRGTGRVEKLFFGSGTQLSVL.

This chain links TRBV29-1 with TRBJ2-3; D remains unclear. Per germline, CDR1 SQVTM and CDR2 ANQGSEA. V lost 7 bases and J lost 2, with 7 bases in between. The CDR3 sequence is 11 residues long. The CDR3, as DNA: TGCAGCGCTGGTCACACAGATACGCAGTATTTT. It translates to CSAGHTDTQYF.

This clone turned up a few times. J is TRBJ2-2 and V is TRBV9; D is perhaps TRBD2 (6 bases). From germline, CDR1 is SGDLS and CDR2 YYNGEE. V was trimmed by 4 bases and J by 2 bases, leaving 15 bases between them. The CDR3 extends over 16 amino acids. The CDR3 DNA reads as TGTGCCAGCAGCTCACGCGGGGACGCTAACACCGGGGAGCTGTTTTTT. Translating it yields CASSSRGDANTGELFF.

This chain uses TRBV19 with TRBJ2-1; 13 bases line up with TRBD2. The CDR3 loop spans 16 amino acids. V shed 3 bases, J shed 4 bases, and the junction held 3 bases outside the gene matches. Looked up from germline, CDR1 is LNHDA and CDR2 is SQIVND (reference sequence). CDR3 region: CASSIGTSGAYNEQFF. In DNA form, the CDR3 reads TGTGCCAGTAGTATCGGGACTAGCGGGGCATACAATGAGCAGTTCTTC.

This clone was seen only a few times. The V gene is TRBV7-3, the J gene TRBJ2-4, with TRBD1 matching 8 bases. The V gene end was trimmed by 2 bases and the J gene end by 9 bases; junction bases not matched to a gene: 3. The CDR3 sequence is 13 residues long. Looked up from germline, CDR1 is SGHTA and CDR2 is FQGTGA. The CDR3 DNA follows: TGTGCCAGCAGCTTACAGGGGGCTAGCATTCAGTACTTC. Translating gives CASSLQGASIQYF.

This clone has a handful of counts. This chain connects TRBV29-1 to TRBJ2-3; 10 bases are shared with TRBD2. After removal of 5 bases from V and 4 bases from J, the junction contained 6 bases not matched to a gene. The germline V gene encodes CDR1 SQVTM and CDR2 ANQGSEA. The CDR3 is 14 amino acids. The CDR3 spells CSVPTSGTADTQYF. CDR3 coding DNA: TGCAGCGTTCCTACTAGCGGGACAGCAGATACGCAGTATTTT.

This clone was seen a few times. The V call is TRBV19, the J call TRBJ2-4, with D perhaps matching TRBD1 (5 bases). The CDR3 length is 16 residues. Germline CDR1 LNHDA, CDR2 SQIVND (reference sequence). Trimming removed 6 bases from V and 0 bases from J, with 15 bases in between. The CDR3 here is CASSPTGELAKNIQYF. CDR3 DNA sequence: TGTGCCAGTAGCCCTACAGGAGAACTAGCCAAAAACATTCAGTACTTC.

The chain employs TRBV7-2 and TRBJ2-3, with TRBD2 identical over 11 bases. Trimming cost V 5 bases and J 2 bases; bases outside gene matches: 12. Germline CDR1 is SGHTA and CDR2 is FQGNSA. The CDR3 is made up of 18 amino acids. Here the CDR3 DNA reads TGTGCCAGCAGCCCCCGGGGGGTGACTAGCGGGGCCACAGATACGCAGTATTTT. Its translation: CASSPRGVTSGATDTQYF. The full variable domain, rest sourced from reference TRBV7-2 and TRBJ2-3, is GAGVSQSPSNKVTEKGKDVELRCDPISGHTALYWYRQSLGQGLEFLIYFQGNSAPDKSGLPSDRFSAERTGGSVSTLTIQRTQQEDSAVYLCASSPRGVTSGATDTQYFGPGTRLTVL.

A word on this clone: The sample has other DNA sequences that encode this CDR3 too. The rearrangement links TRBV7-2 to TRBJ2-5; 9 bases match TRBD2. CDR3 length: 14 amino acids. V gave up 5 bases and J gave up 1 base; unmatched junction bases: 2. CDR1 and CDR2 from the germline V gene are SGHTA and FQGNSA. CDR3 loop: CASSPTSGQETQYF. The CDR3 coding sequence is TGTGCCAGCAGCCCGACTAGCGGCCAAGAGACCCAGTACTTC.